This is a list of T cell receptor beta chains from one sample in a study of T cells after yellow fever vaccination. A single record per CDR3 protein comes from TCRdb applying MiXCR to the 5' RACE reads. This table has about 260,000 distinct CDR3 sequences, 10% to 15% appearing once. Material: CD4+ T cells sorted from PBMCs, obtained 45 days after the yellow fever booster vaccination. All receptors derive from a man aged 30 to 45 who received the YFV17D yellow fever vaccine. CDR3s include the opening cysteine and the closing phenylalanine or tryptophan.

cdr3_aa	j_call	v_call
CASSYREGLATEQFF	TRBJ2-1	TRBV6-5
CASSLVAQATDTQYF	TRBJ2-3	TRBV7-2
CSARQGTAKNIQYF	TRBJ2-4	TRBV20-1
CASSSDRRSYNEQFF	TRBJ2-1	TRBV5-1
CASSHETSGSYNEQFF	TRBJ2-1	TRBV4-2
CSARPWQEETQYF	TRBJ2-5	TRBV20-1
CSARAAGIEYNEQFF	TRBJ2-1	TRBV20-1
CASSLLIAQETQYF	TRBJ2-5	TRBV5-1
CASSFSRTSTDTQYF	TRBJ2-3	TRBV12-3/TRBV12-4
CSAQEGGQGYEQYF	TRBJ2-7	TRBV20-1
CATSAAFGQGNQPQHF	TRBJ1-5	TRBV15
CSATALPQRSDTQYF	TRBJ2-3	TRBV20-1
CASGLRRGLGIDKQYF	TRBJ2-7	TRBV7-6
CASSLRTSGGGETQYF	TRBJ2-5	TRBV7-2
CSGSGGNTEAFF	TRBJ1-1	TRBV20-1
CASSQPLGRPTYNEQFF	TRBJ2-1	TRBV12-3/TRBV12-4
CASSLRDRRVYEQYF	TRBJ2-7	TRBV11-2
CATSEEHGWVQFF	TRBJ2-1	TRBV24-1
CAWSLGIYGYTF	TRBJ1-2	TRBV30
CASRDTGSPSYEQYF	TRBJ2-7	TRBV12-3/TRBV12-4
CASSLEDSYNEQFF	TRBJ2-1	TRBV7-8
CASSPDRDTEAFF	TRBJ1-1	TRBV7-2
CASSFRYNEQFF	TRBJ2-1	TRBV11-2
CASRPGAAGPQHF	TRBJ1-5	TRBV19
CASSFGNGNTIYF	TRBJ1-3	TRBV5-1
CASSLEFHWGQETQYF	TRBJ2-5	TRBV12-3/TRBV12-4
CASSLPPLTASSYEQYF	TRBJ2-7	TRBV12-3/TRBV12-4
CASSQDGHGYNEQFF	TRBJ2-1	TRBV4-3
CASSRVSYNEQFF	TRBJ2-1	TRBV19
CASSPFQGDAGQPQHF	TRBJ1-5	TRBV18
CASSSYRNYNEQFF	TRBJ2-1	TRBV27
CSVPSGGDGELFF	TRBJ2-2	TRBV29-1
CASSYSGYAGKQYF	TRBJ2-3	TRBV6-5
CSAFTGVGTEAFF	TRBJ1-1	TRBV20-1
CSVGLAPAADTQYF	TRBJ2-3	TRBV29-1
CASSSLGGANVLTF	TRBJ2-6	TRBV7-8
CASSARTGANTGELFF	TRBJ2-2	TRBV12-3/TRBV12-4
CASSRHGGVAFF	TRBJ1-1	TRBV7-2
CASSQGVQAEQYF	TRBJ2-7	TRBV3-1
CASSSDRGPPGYGYTF	TRBJ1-2	TRBV7-9
CASSLSPKGSYEQYF	TRBJ2-7	TRBV5-1
CSVVGTGLYEQYF	TRBJ2-7	TRBV29-1
CASTAQAGVGETQYF	TRBJ2-5	TRBV12-3/TRBV12-4
CASSFTSGKTDTQYF	TRBJ2-3	TRBV7-8
CASSLQAGALLEQFF	TRBJ2-1	TRBV12-3/TRBV12-4
CASSPGLAGVGELFF	TRBJ2-2	TRBV12-3/TRBV12-4
CSASLQTYSNQPQHF	TRBJ1-5	TRBV20-1
CASAQHKGGRSYEQYF	TRBJ2-7	TRBV6-1
CASNPHGTINTGELFF	TRBJ2-2	TRBV6-2/TRBV6-3
CATSRGQANTEAFF	TRBJ1-1	TRBV15
CSVTSGSGDEQFF	TRBJ2-1	TRBV20-1
CASSPDRGNLNTEAFF	TRBJ1-1	TRBV12-3/TRBV12-4
CAIGGGLAGYNEQFF	TRBJ2-1	TRBV10-3
CSAGGLAGGLQYF	TRBJ2-4	TRBV20-1
CASSFWTGANVLTF	TRBJ2-6	TRBV5-4
CSAATGTGVHEQYF	TRBJ2-7	TRBV20-1
CASSTRTGVGEQFF	TRBJ2-1	TRBV11-2
CASSSRGSRFGYTF	TRBJ1-2	TRBV27
CASSLEVAVINSPLHF	TRBJ1-6	TRBV5-1